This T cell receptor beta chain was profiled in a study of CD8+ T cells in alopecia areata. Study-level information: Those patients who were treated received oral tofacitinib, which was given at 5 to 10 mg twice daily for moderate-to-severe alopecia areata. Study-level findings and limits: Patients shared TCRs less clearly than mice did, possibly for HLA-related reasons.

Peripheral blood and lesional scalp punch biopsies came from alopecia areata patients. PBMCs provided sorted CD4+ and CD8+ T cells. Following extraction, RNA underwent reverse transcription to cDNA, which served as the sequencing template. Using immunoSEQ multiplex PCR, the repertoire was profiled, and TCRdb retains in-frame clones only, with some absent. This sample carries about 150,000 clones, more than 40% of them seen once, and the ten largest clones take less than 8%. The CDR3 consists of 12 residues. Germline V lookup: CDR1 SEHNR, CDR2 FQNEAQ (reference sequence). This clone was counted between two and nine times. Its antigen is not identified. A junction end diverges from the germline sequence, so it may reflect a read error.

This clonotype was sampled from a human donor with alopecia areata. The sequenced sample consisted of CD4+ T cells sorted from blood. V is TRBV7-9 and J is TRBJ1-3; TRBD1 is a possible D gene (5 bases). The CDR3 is CPDIYSGNTIYF. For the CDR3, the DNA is TGCCCGGACATATACTCTGGAAACACCATATATTTT. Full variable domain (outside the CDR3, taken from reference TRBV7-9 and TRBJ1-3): DTGVSQNPRHKITKRGQNVTFRCDPISEHNRLYWYRQTLGQGPEFLTYFQNEAQLEKSRLLSDRFSAERPKGSFSTLEIQRTEQGDSAMYLCPDIYSGNTIYFGEGSWLTVV.